The clone carrying this TCR beta chain was picked up many times. Its antigen is as yet unknown. The data were taken from a study of response to subunit inactivated influenza vaccine. Notes on the study in general: The authors suggested that every seasonal influenza vaccination recruits few new T cells.

TCRdb recomputed calls from the RT-PCR reads with MiXCR, one row per CDR3 protein. The sample holds roughly 150,000 distinct CDR3 sequences, roughly a tenth seen once. The input for sequencing was non-naive T cells sorted from PBMCs, taken around seven weeks after vaccination. This TCR was recovered from a man aged 50 to 59 who received an inactivated influenza vaccine.

The DNA for the CDR3 is TGTGCCACCAGCAGGACAGGGGACTCCTACGAGCAGTACTTC. It specifies CATSRTGDSYEQYF. The chain has TRBV15 and TRBJ2-7, with TRBD1 matching 8 bases. This CDR3 is built from 14 residues. Germline V CDR1 and CDR2: LNHNV, YYDKDF (reference sequence). Trimming at V came to 3 bases and at J to 0 bases, leaving 1 base not matched to a gene.